These 6 T cell receptor beta chains share one sample of origin, sequenced in a study of blood T cell repertoires in COVID-19. The repertoire was sequenced with immunoSEQ multiplex PCR; TCRdb's copy has only in-frame clones and lacks some. This sample has around 130,000 clones, with 82% found just once. Sequenced material: peripheral blood. The receptors were gathered from a woman in her sixties or seventies with acute or convalescent COVID-19.

The chain links TRBV3-1 (or the pseudogene TRBV3-2) to TRBJ2-3; tentatively, D is TRBD1 (5 bases). The CDR3 contains 13 residues. V lost 3 bases and J 6 bases, leaving 10 bases between the germline ends. CDR1 LGHDT and CDR2 YNNKEL come from the germline V gene (reference sequence). For the CDR3, the DNA is TGTGCCAGCAGCCAGCAGGGTAAGGATACGCAGTATTTT. Translating gives CASSQQGKDTQYF.

V gene TRBV15 combines with J gene TRBJ2-1, with TRBD2 matching 8 bases. CDR1 LNHNV and CDR2 YYDKDF come from the germline V gene (reference sequence). Unmatched junction bases numbered 8, after V lost 0 bases and J lost 4 bases. The CDR3 covers 17 residues. This CDR3 reads CATSREGSGAQYNEQFF. CDR3 DNA sequence: TGTGCCACCAGCAGAGAAGGTAGCGGGGCCCAATACAATGAGCAGTTCTTC.

A few counts support this clone. The chain recombines TRBV5-1 with TRBJ1-1; the D is unclear. Between the trimmed V and J ends, which lost 3 bases and 4 bases, there was a span of 10 bases. The germline CDR1 and CDR2 sequences are SGHRS and YFSETQ. This CDR3 is built from 13 residues. The CDR3, as DNA: TGCGCCAGCAGCTCGGCGGGGAGCACTGAAGCTTTCTTT. Translation: CASSSAGSTEAFF.

The CDR3 loop reads CASQGIEGYTF. The CDR3 region has the DNA TGTGCCAGTCAGGGAATTGAGGGCTACACCTTC. The V and J genes are TRBV12-3 or TRBV12-4 and TRBJ1-2; possible D gene TRBD1, 5 bases. The CDR3 is 11 residues long. The V gene lost 9 bases and the J gene lost 8 bases, with 13 bases spanning the gap.

The chain couples TRBV12-5 to TRBJ2-7, with D perhaps matching TRBD1 (6 bases). Trimming shortened V by 0 bases and J by 3 bases, and 15 bases separated the two germline ends. The CDR3 is 16 amino acids. Germline V CDR1 and CDR2: LGHNT, FRNRAP. CDR3 in DNA: TGTGCTAGTGGTTTGGTACGAGGAGGACAGTACTACGAGCAGTACTTC. As protein: CASGLVRGGQYYEQYF.

The gene calls are TRBV3-1 (or the pseudogene TRBV3-2) and TRBJ1-1; D is uncertain. The CDR3 runs to 16 residues. The germline V gene encodes CDR1 LGHDT and CDR2 YNNKEL (reference sequence). Trimming removed 4 bases from V and 0 bases from J, with 15 bases in between. The CDR3 bases are TGTGCCAGCAGCCGAATGGGAGTTACCATGAACACTGAAGCTTTCTTT. Its translation: CASSRMGVTMNTEAFF.